Presented here are 9 T cell receptor beta chains from one specimen sequenced in a study of cytomegalovirus exposure and HLA in healthy donors. With 60 Vbeta and 13 Jbeta primers, the PCR was carried out. The assay was immunoSEQ multiplex PCR, and TCRdb's table has in-frame clones only and misses some. Of 100,000 or so clones detected, roughly 80% appear once; the ten largest clones hold 6.9%. The specimen was PBMCs. The receptor source for this set is a young man in good health and CMV-seropositive.

In this sample, this clone turned up a few times. J is TRBJ2-3 and V is TRBV5-4; D is possibly TRBD2 (5 bases). V was shortened by 1 base and J by 0 bases, with 12 bases between the two germline ends. The CDR3 contains 16 residues. The V gene's germline CDR1 is SGHNT and CDR2 YYREEE (reference sequence). The CDR3, as DNA: TGTGCCAGCAGCTTGCGGGGAGACGGGAGCACAGATACGCAGTATTTT. This codes for CASSLRGDGSTDTQYF. The full variable domain, completed using reference TRBV5-4 and TRBJ2-3, is ETGVTQSPTHLIKTRGQQVTLRCSSQSGHNTVSWYQQALGQGPQFIFQYYREEENGRGNFPPRFSGLQFPNYSSELNVNALELDDSALYLCASSLRGDGSTDTQYFGPGTRLTVL.

The chain is built from TRBV11-2 and TRBJ1-5; D may be TRBD1 (5 bases). The CDR3 length is 14 residues. Germline V gene sequence: CDR1 SGHAT, CDR2 FQNNGV. The V end lost 2 bases, the J end lost 3 bases, and 8 bases lay between the germline ends. The CDR3 bases are TGTGCCAGCAGCTTATGGGGGGTCAATCAGCCCCAGCATTTT. Its protein product is CASSLWGVNQPQHF.

In DNA, the CDR3 is TGTGCTAGTGGCACAGGGGGCTATGGCTACACCTTC. Translation gives CASGTGGYGYTF. The chain employs TRBV12-5 and TRBJ1-2, with TRBD1 matching 8 bases. Germline CDR1 reads LGHNT; CDR2 reads FRNRAP. The CDR3 spans 12 residues. J lost 4 bases, V lost 6 bases, and 1 base had no gene match. The entire variable domain, with the rest obtained from reference TRBV12-5 and TRBJ1-2, is as follows: DARVTQTPRHKVTEMGQEVTMRCQPILGHNTVFWYRQTMMQGLELLAYFRNRAPLDDSGMPKDRFSAEMPDATLATLKIQPSEPRDSAVYFCASGTGGYGYTFGSGTRLTVV.

The chain carries TRBV10-3 and TRBJ2-5; D gene unclear. The end of the DNA fits TRBJ2-7 better, so the J call may be wrong. The CDR3 contains 13 residues. Germline loops: CDR1 ENHRY, CDR2 SYGVKD. CDR3 bases: TGTGCCATCAGTGAGTTGACAAACCACGAGCAGTACTTC. It specifies CAISELTNHEQYF.

This chain links TRBV7-5 with TRBJ1-3; whether TRBD1, the table's D call, matches the DNA was not checked. TRBV7-5 is annotated as a pseudogene. CDR3 length equals 19 residues. This chain's CDR3 is CVRSRSPGQGSAGGNTIYF. The CDR3 DNA is TGTGTCAGAAGCCGCTCGCCGGGACAGGGATCCGCTGGGGGAAACACCATATATTTT.

This clone has a handful of counts. V and J are TRBV15 and TRBJ2-5; TRBD2 might be the D (5 bases). CDR1 is LNHNV and CDR2 is YYDKDF in the germline V gene (reference sequence). V lost 3 bases and J 2 bases, leaving 16 bases between the germline ends. The CDR3 extends over 16 amino acids. The CDR3 spells CATSSVYRLAQETQYF. The CDR3 DNA reads as TGTGCCACCAGCAGTGTTTACCGGCTAGCTCAAGAGACCCAGTACTTC.

The chain links TRBV19 to TRBJ2-3; 8 nucleotides align to TRBD1. Germline CDR1 LNHDA, CDR2 SQIVND (reference sequence). This CDR3 is 16 amino acids long. The junction had 16 bases not matched to a gene; V was cut back by 10 bases and J by 4 bases. CDR3 protein: CATLSRRTGLADTQYF. As DNA, the CDR3 is TGTGCCACCTTGTCCCGGCGGACAGGGCTAGCAGATACGCAGTATTTT.

The chain uses TRBV4-1 and TRBJ2-5; perhaps TRBD2 as D (5 bases). Per germline, CDR1 MGHRA and CDR2 YSYEKL. Between the trimmed V and J ends, which lost 0 bases and 9 bases, there was a span of 8 bases. The CDR3 has 12 residues. The CDR3, as DNA: TGCGCCAGCAGCCAAGACGTCGGGGCCCAGTACTTC. Protein product: CASSQDVGAQYF.

CDR3 residues: CSVGVVQGNGEQYF. CDR3 nucleotides: TGCAGCGTTGGAGTAGTCCAGGGTAACGGCGAGCAGTACTTC. The chain employs TRBV29-1 and TRBJ2-7; D perhaps matches TRBD1 (5 bases). The germline V and J ends were trimmed by 4 bases and 6 bases, with 19 bases remaining between them. CDR1 SQVTM and CDR2 ANQGSEA come from the germline V gene. The CDR3 totals 14 residues.